The clone carrying this T cell receptor (beta chain) occurred many times. The junction had 2 bases not matched to a gene; V was cut back by 4 bases and J by 4 bases. The CDR3 has 14 amino acids. The germline CDR1 and CDR2 sequences are LGHNA and YSLEER. This sample is drawn from a study of CD8 T cells in ankylosing spondylitis. MiXCR, applied by TCRdb to the 5' RACE reads, yields one record per CDR3 protein. The data contain about 130,000 distinct CDR3 sequences, around 6.6% of them seen just once; the ten biggest clones take up around 12%. V is TRBV4-3 and J is TRBJ1-2, with 11 nucleotides matching TRBD1. The sequencing sample was made of blood, either unsorted or a sorted T cell fraction (not recorded which). This clonotype originated in a female donor with ankylosing spondylitis or in good health (not recorded which). CDR3 protein: CASSRTGGAYGYTF. In nucleotides, the CDR3 is TGCGCCAGCAGCCGGACAGGGGGCGCCTATGGCTACACCTTC.